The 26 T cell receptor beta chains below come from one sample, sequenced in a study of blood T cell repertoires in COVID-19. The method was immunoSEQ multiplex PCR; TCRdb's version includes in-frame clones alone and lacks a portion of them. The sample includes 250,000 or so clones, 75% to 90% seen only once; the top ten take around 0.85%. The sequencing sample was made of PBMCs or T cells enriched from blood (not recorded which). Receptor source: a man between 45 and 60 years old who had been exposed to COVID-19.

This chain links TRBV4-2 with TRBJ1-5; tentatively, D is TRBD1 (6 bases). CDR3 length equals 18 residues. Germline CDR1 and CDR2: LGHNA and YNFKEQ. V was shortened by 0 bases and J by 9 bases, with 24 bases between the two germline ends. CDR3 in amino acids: CASSQDHVRGILSAPQHF. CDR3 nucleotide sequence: TGTGCCAGCAGCCAAGATCATGTGAGGGGGATTCTGTCCGCGCCCCAGCATTTT.

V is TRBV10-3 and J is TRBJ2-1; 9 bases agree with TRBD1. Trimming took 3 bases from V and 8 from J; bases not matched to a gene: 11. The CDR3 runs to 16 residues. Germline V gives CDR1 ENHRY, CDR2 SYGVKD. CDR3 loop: CAISDDSRDRVYEQFF. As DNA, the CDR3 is TGTGCCATCAGTGACGACTCCCGGGACAGGGTCTATGAGCAGTTCTTC.

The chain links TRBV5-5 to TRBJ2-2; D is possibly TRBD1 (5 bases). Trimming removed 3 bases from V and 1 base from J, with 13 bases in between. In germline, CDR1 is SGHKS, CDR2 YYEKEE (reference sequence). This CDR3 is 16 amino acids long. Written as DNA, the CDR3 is TGTGCCAGCAGCTCCAATACCCAGGGGAACACCGGGGAGCTGTTTTTT. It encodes CASSSNTQGNTGELFF. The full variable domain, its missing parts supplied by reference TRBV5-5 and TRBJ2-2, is DAGVTQSPTHLIKTRGQQVTLRCSPISGHKSVSWYQQVLGQGPQFIFQYYEKEERGRGNFPDRFSARQFPNYSSELNVNALLLGDSALYLCASSSNTQGNTGELFFGEGSRLTVL.

CDR3 sequence (DNA): TGTGCCAGCTCACCACCAGGGGTAGCGAACACCGGGGAGCTGTTTTTT. As protein: CASSPPGVANTGELFF. The V call is TRBV18, the J call TRBJ2-2; TRBD1 is a possible D gene (5 bases). The CDR3 loop spans 16 amino acids. With 0 bases removed from V and 0 bases from J, the gap between germline ends came to 8 bases. In germline, CDR1 is KGHSH, CDR2 LQKENI.

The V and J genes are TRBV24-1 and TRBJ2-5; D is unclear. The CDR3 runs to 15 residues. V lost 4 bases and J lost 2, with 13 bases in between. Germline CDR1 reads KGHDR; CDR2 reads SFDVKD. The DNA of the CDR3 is TGTGCCACCAGTGACCCAGGTTTTGGGCAAGAGACCCAGTACTTC. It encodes CATSDPGFGQETQYF.

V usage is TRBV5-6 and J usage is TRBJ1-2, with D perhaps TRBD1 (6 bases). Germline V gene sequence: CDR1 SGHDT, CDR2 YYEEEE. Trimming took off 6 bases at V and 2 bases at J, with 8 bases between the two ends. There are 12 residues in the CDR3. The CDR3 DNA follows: TGTGCCAGCAAAGACAGGAACTATGGCTACACCTTC. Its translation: CASKDRNYGYTF.

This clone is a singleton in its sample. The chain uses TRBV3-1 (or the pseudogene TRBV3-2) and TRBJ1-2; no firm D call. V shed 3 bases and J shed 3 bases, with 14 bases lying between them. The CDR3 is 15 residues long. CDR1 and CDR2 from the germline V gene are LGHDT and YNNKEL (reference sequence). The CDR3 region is CASSHLTPTDYGYTF. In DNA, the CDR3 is TGTGCCAGCAGCCACCTAACCCCAACAGACTATGGCTACACCTTC.

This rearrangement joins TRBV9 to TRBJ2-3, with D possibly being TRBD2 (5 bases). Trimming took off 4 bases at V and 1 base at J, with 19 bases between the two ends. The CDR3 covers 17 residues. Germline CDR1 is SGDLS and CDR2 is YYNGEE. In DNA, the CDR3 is TGTGCCAGCAGCCACAACCTGATACGGCGGGGCACAGATACGCAGTATTTT. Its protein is CASSHNLIRRGTDTQYF.

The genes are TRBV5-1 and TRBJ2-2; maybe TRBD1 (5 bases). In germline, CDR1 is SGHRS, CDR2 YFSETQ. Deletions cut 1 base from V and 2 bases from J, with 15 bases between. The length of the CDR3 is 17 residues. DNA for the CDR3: TGCGCCAGCAGCTTGTTTTCCCCAGGGCTCAACACCGGGGAGCTGTTTTTT. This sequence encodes CASSLFSPGLNTGELFF.

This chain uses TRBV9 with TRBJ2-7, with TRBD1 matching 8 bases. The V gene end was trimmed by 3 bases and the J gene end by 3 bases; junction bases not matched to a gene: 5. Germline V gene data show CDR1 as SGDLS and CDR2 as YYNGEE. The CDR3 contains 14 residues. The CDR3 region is CASSATGGGYEQYF. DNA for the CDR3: TGTGCCAGCAGCGCCACAGGGGGTGGCTACGAGCAGTACTTC.

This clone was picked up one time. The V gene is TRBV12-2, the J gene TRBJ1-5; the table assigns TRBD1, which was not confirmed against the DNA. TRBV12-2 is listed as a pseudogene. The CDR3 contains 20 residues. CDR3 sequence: CASRLAHKGQGRGINQPQHF. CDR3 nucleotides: TGTGCAAGTCGCTTAGCGCATAAGGGACAGGGGAGGGGGATTAATCAGCCCCAGCATTTT.

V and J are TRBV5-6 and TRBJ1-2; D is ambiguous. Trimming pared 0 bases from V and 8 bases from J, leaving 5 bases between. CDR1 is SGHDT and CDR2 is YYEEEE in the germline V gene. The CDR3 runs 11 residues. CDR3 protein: CASSLAEGYTF. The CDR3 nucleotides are TGTGCCAGCAGCTTGGCCGAGGGCTACACCTTC.

CDR3 in amino acids: CASGPRGAPGDTQYF. The CDR3 DNA reads as TGTGCTAGTGGTCCCCGTGGCGCCCCGGGAGATACGCAGTATTTT. The V call is TRBV12-5, the J call TRBJ2-3, with no clear D. V lost 5 bases and J lost 5, with 17 bases in between. Germline values: CDR1 LGHNT, CDR2 FRNRAP. The CDR3 consists of 15 residues.

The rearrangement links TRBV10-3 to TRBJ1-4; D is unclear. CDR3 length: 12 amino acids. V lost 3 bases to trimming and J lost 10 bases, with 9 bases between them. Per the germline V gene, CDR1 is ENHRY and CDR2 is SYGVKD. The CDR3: CAISDNPGKLFF. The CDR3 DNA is TGTGCCATCAGTGACAATCCGGGAAAACTGTTTTTT.

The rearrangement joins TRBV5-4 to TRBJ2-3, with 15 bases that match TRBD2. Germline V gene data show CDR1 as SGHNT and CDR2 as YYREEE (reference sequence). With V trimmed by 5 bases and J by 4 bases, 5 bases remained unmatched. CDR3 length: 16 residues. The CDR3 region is CASSYRTSGRADTQYF. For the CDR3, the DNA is TGTGCCAGCAGTTATCGGACTAGCGGGAGGGCAGATACGCAGTATTTT.

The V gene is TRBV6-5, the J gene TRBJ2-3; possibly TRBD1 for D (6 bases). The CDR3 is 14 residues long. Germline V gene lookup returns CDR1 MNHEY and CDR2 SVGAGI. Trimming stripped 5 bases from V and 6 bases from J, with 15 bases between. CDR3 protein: CASSRNRESDTQYF. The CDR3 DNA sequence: TGTGCCAGCAGTCGTAACAGGGAAAGCGATACGCAGTATTTT.

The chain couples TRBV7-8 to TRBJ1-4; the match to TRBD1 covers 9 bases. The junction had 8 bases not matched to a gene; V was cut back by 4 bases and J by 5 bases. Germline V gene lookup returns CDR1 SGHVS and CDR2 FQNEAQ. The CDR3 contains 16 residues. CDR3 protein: CASSSGGQGYNEKLFF. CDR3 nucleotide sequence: TGTGCCAGCAGCTCGGGAGGACAGGGGTACAATGAAAAACTGTTTTTT.

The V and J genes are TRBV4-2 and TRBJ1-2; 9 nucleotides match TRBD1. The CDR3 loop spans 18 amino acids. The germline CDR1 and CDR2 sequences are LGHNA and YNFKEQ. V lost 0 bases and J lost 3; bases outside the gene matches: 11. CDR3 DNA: TGTGCCAGCAGCCAAGATGGCCCCCCGGGACAGGGATACTATGGCTACACCTTC. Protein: CASSQDGPPGQGYYGYTF.

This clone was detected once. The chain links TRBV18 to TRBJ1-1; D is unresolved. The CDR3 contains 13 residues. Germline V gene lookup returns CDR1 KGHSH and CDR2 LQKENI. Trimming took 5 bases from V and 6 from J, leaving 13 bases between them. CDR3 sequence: CASSSSYGAEAFF. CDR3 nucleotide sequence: TGTGCCAGCTCAAGCTCTTACGGGGCTGAAGCTTTCTTT.

The CDR3 sequence is CASSLDRGRDGYTF. In nucleotides, the CDR3 is TGTGCCAGCAGTTTGGACAGGGGGCGGGATGGCTACACCTTC. The chain is built from TRBV2 and TRBJ1-2; 11 bases align to TRBD1. Germline loops: CDR1 SNHLY, CDR2 FYNNEI. The length of the CDR3 is 14 residues. The V gene end was trimmed by 5 bases and the J gene end by 6 bases; junction bases not matched to a gene: 5. Combining the CDR3 with reference TRBV2 and TRBJ1-2 gives the whole variable domain EPEVTQTPSHQVTQMGQEVILRCVPISNHLYFYWYRQILGQKVEFLVSFYNNEISEKSEIFDDQFSVERPDGSNFTLKIRSTKLEDSAMYFCASSLDRGRDGYTFGSGTRLTVV.

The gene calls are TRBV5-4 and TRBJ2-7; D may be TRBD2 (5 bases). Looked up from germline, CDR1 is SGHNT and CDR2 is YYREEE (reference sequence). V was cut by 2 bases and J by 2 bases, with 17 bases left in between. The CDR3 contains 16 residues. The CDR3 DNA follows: TGTGCCAGCAGCTTAGACCCTCCGGGGAGAACCTACGAGCAGTACTTC. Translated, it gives CASSLDPPGRTYEQYF. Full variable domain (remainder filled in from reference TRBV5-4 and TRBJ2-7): ETGVTQSPTHLIKTRGQQVTLRCSSQSGHNTVSWYQQALGQGPQFIFQYYREEENGRGNFPPRFSGLQFPNYSSELNVNALELDDSALYLCASSLDPPGRTYEQYFGPGTRLTVT.

The DNA for the CDR3 is TGTGCCAGTCGCGGGATTTGGGGCTATGGCTACACCTTC. Encoded protein: CASRGIWGYGYTF. This chain joins TRBV5-4 and TRBJ1-2, with D unclear. This CDR3 has 13 amino acids. The germline CDR1 and CDR2 sequences are SGHNT and YYREEE (reference sequence). V was pared by 8 bases and J by 4 bases, with 15 bases between.

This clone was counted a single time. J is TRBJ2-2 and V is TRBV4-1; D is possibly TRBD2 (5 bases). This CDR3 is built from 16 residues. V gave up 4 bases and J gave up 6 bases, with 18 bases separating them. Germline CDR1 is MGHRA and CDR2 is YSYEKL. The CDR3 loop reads CASSRPSLVTSGELFF. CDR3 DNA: TGCGCCAGCAGCCGTCCCTCACTAGTAACTTCCGGGGAGCTGTTTTTT.

CDR3 amino acids: CASRTNSNYEQYV. CDR3 in DNA: TGTGCCAGCAGAACGAACAGCAACTACGAGCAGTACGTC. V gene TRBV2 combines with J gene TRBJ2-7; D is unclear. V was shortened by 6 bases and J by 3 bases, with 12 bases between the two germline ends. This CDR3 region has 13 residues. Germline assignment: CDR1 SNHLY and CDR2 FYNNEI.

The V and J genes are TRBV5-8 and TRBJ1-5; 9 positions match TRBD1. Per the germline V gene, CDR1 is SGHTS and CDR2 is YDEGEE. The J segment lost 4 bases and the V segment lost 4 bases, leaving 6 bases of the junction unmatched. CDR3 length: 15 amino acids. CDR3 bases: TGTGCCAGCAGCAGGGGGACAGGGAAGAATCAGCCCCAGCATTTT. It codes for CASSRGTGKNQPQHF.

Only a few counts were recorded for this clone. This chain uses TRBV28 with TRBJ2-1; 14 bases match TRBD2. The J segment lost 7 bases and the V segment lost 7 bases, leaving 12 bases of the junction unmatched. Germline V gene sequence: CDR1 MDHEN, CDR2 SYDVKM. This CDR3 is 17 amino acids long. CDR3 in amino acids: CASTGLAGGPAKNEQFF. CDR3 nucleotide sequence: TGTGCCAGCACCGGACTAGCGGGAGGTCCGGCGAAGAATGAGCAGTTCTTC.